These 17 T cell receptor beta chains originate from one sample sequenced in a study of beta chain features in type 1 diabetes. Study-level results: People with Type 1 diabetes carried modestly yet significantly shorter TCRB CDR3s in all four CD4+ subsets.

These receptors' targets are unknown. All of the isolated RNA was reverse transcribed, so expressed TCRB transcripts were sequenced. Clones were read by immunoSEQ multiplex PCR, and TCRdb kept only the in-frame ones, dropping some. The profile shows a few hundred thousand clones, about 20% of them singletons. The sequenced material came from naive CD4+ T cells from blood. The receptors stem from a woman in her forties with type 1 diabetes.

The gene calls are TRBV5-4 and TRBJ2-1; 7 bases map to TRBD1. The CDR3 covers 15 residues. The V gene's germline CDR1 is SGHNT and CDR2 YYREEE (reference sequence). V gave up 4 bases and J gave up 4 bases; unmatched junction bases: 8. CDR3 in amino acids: CASSPPGTAYNEQFF. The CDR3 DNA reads TGTGCCAGCAGCCCCCCAGGGACAGCTTACAATGAGCAGTTCTTC.

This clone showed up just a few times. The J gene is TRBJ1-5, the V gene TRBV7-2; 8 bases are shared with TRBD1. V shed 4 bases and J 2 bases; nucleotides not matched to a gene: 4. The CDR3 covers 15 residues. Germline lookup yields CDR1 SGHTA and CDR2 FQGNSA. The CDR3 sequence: CASSSGGQGNQPQHF. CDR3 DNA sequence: TGTGCCAGCAGCTCCGGGGGACAGGGCAATCAGCCCCAGCATTTT.

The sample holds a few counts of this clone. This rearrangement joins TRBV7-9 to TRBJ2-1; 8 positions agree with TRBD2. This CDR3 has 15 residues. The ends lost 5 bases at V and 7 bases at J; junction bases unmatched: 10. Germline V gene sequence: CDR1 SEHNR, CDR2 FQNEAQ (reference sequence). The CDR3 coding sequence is TGTGCCAGCAGCCGGACCGGCGCGGGGGGTAATGAGCAGTTCTTC. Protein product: CASSRTGAGGNEQFF.

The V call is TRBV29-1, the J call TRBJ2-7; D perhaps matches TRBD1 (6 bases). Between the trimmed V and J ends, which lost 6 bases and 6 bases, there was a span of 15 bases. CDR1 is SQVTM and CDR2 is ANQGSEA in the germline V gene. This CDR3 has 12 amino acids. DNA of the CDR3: TGCAGCGTCGAGATAACAGGGACCGAGCAGTACTTC. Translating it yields CSVEITGTEQYF.

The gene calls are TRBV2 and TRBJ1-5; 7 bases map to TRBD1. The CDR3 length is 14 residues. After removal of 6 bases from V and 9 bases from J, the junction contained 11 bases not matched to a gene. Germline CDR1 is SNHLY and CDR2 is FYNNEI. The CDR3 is CASRRDSNAGPQHF. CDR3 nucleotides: TGTGCCAGCAGAAGGGACAGTAACGCGGGGCCCCAGCATTTT.

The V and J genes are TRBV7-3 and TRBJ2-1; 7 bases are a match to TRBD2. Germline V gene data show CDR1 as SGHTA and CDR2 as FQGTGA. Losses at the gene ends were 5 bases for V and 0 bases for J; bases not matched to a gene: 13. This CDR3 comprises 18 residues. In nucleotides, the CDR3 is TGTGCCAGCAGCCCCGCGGGCGGGAGCGGAAGCTCCTACAATGAGCAGTTCTTC. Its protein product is CASSPAGGSGSSYNEQFF.

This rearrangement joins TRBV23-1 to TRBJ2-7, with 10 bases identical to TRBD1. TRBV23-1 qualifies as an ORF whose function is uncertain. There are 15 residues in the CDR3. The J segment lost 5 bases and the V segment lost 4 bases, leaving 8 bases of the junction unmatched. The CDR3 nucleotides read TGCGCCAGCAGTCCCCAGGACAGGGGGGGCAACGAGCAGTACTTC. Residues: CASSPQDRGGNEQYF.

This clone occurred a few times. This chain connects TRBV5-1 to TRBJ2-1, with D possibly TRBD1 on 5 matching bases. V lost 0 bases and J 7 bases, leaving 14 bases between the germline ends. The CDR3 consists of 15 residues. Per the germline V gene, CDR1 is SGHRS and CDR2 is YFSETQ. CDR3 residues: CASSLVSPGWNEQFF. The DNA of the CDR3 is TGCGCCAGCAGCTTGGTTAGCCCAGGGTGGAATGAGCAGTTCTTC.

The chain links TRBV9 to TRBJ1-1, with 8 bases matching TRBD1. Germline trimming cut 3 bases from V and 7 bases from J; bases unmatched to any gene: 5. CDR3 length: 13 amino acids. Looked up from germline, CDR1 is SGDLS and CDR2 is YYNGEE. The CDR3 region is CASSDTGGNEAFF. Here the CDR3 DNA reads TGTGCCAGCAGCGACACAGGGGGAAATGAAGCTTTCTTT.

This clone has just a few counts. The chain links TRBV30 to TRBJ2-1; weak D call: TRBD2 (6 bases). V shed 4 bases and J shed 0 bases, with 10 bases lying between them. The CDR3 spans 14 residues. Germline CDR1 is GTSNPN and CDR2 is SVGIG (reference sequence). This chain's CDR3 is CAWTAGYSYNEQFF. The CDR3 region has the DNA TGTGCCTGGACGGCGGGATACTCCTACAATGAGCAGTTCTTC.

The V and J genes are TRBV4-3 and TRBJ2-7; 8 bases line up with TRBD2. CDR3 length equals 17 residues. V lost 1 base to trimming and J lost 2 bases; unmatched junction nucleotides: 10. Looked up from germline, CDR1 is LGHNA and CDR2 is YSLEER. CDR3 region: CASSQVGTSGRPYEQYF. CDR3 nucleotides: TGCGCCAGCAGCCAAGTGGGAACTAGCGGCCGACCCTACGAGCAGTACTTC.

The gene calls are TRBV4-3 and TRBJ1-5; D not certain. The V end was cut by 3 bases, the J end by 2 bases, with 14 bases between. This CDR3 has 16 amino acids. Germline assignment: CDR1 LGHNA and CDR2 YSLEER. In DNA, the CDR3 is TGCGCCAGCAGCCACACCGCGGGCTCCCGCAATCAGCCCCAGCATTTT. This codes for CASSHTAGSRNQPQHF.

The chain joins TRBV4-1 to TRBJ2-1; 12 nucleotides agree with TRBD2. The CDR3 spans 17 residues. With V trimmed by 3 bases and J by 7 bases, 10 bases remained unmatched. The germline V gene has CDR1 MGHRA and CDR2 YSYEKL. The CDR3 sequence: CASSHASGRANWNEQFF. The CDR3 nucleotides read TGCGCCAGCAGCCATGCTAGCGGGAGGGCCAACTGGAATGAGCAGTTCTTC.

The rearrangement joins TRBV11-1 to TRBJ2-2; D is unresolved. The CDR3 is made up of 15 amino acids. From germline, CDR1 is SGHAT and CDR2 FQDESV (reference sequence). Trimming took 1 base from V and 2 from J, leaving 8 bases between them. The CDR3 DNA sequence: TGTGCCAGCAGCTTAGTGGCGGTCAACACCGGGGAGCTGTTTTTT. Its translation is CASSLVAVNTGELFF. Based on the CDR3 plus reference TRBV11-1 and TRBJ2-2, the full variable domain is EAEVAQSPRYKITEKSQAVAFWCDPISGHATLYWYRQILGQGPELLVQFQDESVVDDSQLPKDRFSAERLKGVDSTLKIQPAELGDSAMYLCASSLVAVNTGELFFGEGSRLTVL.

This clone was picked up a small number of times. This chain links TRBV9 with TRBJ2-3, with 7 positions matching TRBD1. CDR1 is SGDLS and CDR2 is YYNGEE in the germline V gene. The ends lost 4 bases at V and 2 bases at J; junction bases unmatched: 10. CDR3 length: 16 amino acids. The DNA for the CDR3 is TGTGCCAGCAGCCCCCCACAGGGGCGCCTCACAGATACGCAGTATTTT. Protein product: CASSPPQGRLTDTQYF.

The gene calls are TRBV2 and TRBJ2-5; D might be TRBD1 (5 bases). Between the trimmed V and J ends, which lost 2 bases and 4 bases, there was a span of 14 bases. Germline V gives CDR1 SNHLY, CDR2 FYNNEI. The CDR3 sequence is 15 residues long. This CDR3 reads CASSEIAGPLETQYF. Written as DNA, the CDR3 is TGTGCCAGCAGTGAAATTGCAGGGCCCCTAGAGACCCAGTACTTC.

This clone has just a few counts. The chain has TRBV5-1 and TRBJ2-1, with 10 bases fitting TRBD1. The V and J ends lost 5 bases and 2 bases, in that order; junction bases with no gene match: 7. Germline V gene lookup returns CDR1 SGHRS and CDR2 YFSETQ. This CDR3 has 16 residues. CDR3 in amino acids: CASSYSGTGAYNEQFF. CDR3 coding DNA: TGCGCCAGCAGTTACTCCGGGACAGGGGCCTACAATGAGCAGTTCTTC.